A selection of T cell receptor beta chains follows, all from one sample in a study of control samples from healthy donors and cancer patients. Profiling relied on immunoSEQ multiplex PCR, and the TCRdb table lists in-frame clones only, not all of them. In the table there are tens of thousands of clones, approximately 95% of which are singletons. Material for sequencing was blood. These receptor sequences come from a woman aged 25 to 45 in good health. Each CDR3 is given with its conserved first and last residue. D genes are given only for firm matches. The listing skips clone size in some rows; elsewhere it reads once, few, many or a size class.

D	V	J	size	CDR3	DNA
TRBD1	TRBV27	TRBJ1-2	NA	CASSLDRDVYGYTF	TGTGCCAGCAGTTTAGACAGGGATGTCTATGGCTACACCTTC
TRBD2	TRBV4-2	TRBJ2-1	NA	CASSQVNSGGEHEQFF	TGTGCCAGCAGCCAAGTAAATAGCGGGGGGGAGCATGAGCAGTTCTTC
NA	TRBV12-5	TRBJ1-5	NA	CASALDINQPQHF	TGTGCTAGTGCCCTGGACATCAATCAGCCCCAGCATTTT
NA	TRBV28	TRBJ1-1	NA	CASSLRQVAGTEAFF	TGTGCCAGCAGTTTAAGGCAGGTCGCTGGCACTGAAGCTTTCTTT
TRBD1	TRBV19	TRBJ2-2	NA	CASRQTGTVGGELFF	TGTGCCAGTAGACAGACCGGGACAGTAGGAGGGGAGCTGTTTTTT
TRBD1	TRBV14	TRBJ1-6	NA	CASSQVGAGGSSPLHF	TGTGCCAGCAGCCAAGTCGGGGCAGGGGGAAGTTCACCCCTCCACTTT
TRBD1	TRBV6-7	TRBJ1-2	once	CASSYWTGPYYGYTF	TGTGCCAGCAGTTACTGGACAGGGCCGTACTATGGCTACACCTTC
TRBD1	TRBV2	TRBJ1-3	NA	CASSITGGSGNTIYF	TGTGCCAGCAGTATAACAGGGGGCTCTGGAAACACCATATATTTT
NA	TRBV5-4	TRBJ1-2	NA	CASSDTRGYGYTF	TGTGCCAGCAGCGACACCAGGGGATACGGCTACACCTTC
TRBD1	TRBV3-1/TRBV3-2	TRBJ1-4	NA	CASSQDRFNEKLFF	TGTGCCAGCAGCCAGGACAGGTTTAATGAAAAACTGTTTTTT
NA	TRBV27	TRBJ2-7	NA	CASSGSRSFSYEQYF	TGTGCCAGCTCCGGCAGTCGATCCTTTTCCTACGAGCAGTACTTC
TRBD1	TRBV28	TRBJ2-3	NA	CASSLEQGLDTQYF	TGTGCCAGCAGTTTGGAACAGGGGCTCGATACGCAGTATTTT
NA	TRBV10-3	TRBJ1-1	NA	CAIRPGSMNTEAFF	TGTGCCATCAGACCGGGCTCTATGAACACTGAAGCTTTCTTT
NA	TRBV5-1	TRBJ2-1	NA	CASSPVGETYNEQFF	TGCGCCAGCAGCCCAGTGGGGGAGACCTACAATGAGCAGTTCTTC
NA	TRBV3-1/TRBV3-2	TRBJ1-6	NA	CASSQGPQGSSPLHF	TGTGCCAGCAGCCAAGGCCCACAGGGTAGTTCACCCCTCCACTTT
NA	TRBV24-1	TRBJ1-5	once	CATSDSKGPPGPQHF	TGTGCCACCAGTGATTCGAAGGGCCCCCCTGGGCCCCAGCATTTT
NA	TRBV29-1	TRBJ1-2	NA	CSVGQQGGYTF	TGCAGCGTTGGGCAACAGGGTGGCTACACCTTC
NA	TRBV7-2	TRBJ1-2	NA	CASSPLLNYGYTF	TGTGCCAGCAGCCCACTTTTAAACTATGGCTACACCTTC
TRBD2	TRBV5-4	TRBJ2-3	NA	CASSLLTSPHSHTDTQYF	TGTGCCAGCAGCTTGCTGACTAGCCCCCACTCTCACACAGATACGCAGTATTTT
NA	TRBV7-6	TRBJ2-7	NA	CASSPMAGVGLSSYEQYF	TGTGCCAGCAGCCCAATGGCAGGGGTAGGCTTAAGCTCCTACGAGCAGTACTTC
NA	TRBV11-3	TRBJ2-7	NA	CASSLGWGSYEQYF	TGTGCCAGCAGCTTAGGATGGGGCTCCTACGAGCAGTACTTC
NA	TRBV27	TRBJ2-1	once	CASRWTVSNNEQFF	TGTGCCAGCAGATGGACAGTTTCAAACAATGAGCAGTTCTTC
NA	TRBV14	TRBJ1-1	few	CASSQVRTEAFF	TGTGCCAGCAGCCAAGTGCGGACGGAAGCTTTCTTT
TRBD1	TRBV5-1	TRBJ1-6	NA	CASSSRTGRNSPLHF	TGCGCCAGCAGCTCGAGGACAGGGAGGAATTCACCCCTCCACTTT
NA	TRBV15	TRBJ1-2	NA	CATSRDGPGGYTF	TGTGCCACCAGCAGAGATGGCCCCGGGGGCTACACCTTC
NA	TRBV9	TRBJ2-1	NA	CASSVGGREGEQFF	TGTGCCAGCAGCGTAGGTGGAAGGGAAGGTGAGCAGTTCTTC
NA	TRBV7-3	TRBJ1-1	few	CASSPTGAEGAFF	TGTGCCAGCAGCCCAACGGGGGCAGAAGGAGCTTTCTTT
TRBD1	TRBV13	TRBJ2-1	NA	CASSQGQGAYEQFF	TGTGCCAGCAGCCAGGGGCAGGGGGCCTATGAGCAGTTCTTC
NA	TRBV4-1	TRBJ1-1	NA	CASSRGGTEAFF	TGCGCCAGCAGCCGGGGAGGAACTGAAGCTTTCTTT
NA	TRBV4-1	TRBJ2-6	NA	CASSQVLGGSSGANVLTF	TGCGCCAGCAGCCAAGTTTTGGGGGGTTCCTCTGGGGCCAACGTCCTGACTTTC
NA	TRBV29-1	TRBJ1-2	NA	CSVSAGSYGHTF	TGCAGCGTTTCGGCAGGGTCCTATGGCCACACCTTC
TRBD1	TRBV7-2	TRBJ1-1	NA	CASSLLPGQVIMNTEAFF	TGTGCCAGCAGCTTATTACCGGGACAGGTGATTATGAACACTGAAGCTTTCTTT
NA	TRBV4-2	TRBJ1-1	few	CASSQDGPEDTEAFF	TGTGCCAGCAGCCAAGATGGACCCGAGGACACTGAAGCTTTCTTT
TRBD2	TRBV27	TRBJ2-3	NA	CASSPTGGGPVNTQYF	TGTGCCAGCAGTCCCACCGGGGGGGGCCCGGTAAATACGCAGTATTTT
NA	TRBV5-1	TRBJ2-2	NA	CASSLWDPYTGELFF	TGCGCCAGCAGCTTGTGGGACCCTTACACCGGGGAGCTGTTTTTT
NA	TRBV7-9	TRBJ2-2	NA	CASSLVGGTNTGELFF	TGTGCCAGCAGCTTAGTCGGGGGCACGAACACCGGGGAGCTGTTTTTT
NA	TRBV5-8	TRBJ1-5	NA	CASSFGGNNQPQHF	TGTGCCAGCAGCTTTGGGGGAAACAATCAGCCCCAGCATTTT
TRBD1	TRBV4-1	TRBJ2-2	NA	CASSRTGGYTGELFF	TGCGCCAGCAGCCGGACAGGGGGCTACACCGGGGAGCTGTTTTTT
NA	TRBV4-1	TRBJ1-5	NA	CASSQGNQPQHF	TGCGCCAGCAGCCAGGGGAATCAGCCCCAGCATTTT
TRBD2	TRBV5-6	TRBJ2-1	NA	CASSLPLAGGVDEQFF	TGTGCCAGCAGCCTCCCACTAGCGGGAGGGGTCGATGAGCAGTTCTTC
TRBD2	TRBV10-3	TRBJ2-1	NA	CAIGSGGEQFF	TGTGCCATCGGATCGGGAGGTGAGCAGTTCTTC
NA	TRBV13	TRBJ2-1	NA	CASSLGGGGRYNEQFF	TGTGCCAGCAGCTTAGGAGGAGGGGGGAGATACAATGAGCAGTTCTTC
TRBD1	TRBV2	TRBJ1-6	NA	CASSWTGAGYNSPLHF	TGTGCCAGCAGTTGGACAGGGGCGGGGTATAATTCACCCCTCCACTTT